This T cell receptor (beta chain) was obtained from a study of T-cell memory formation after mild COVID-19. As for the study in general: TCR clusters were mostly confined to one donor each. Study outcomes and limitations: Some clones that responded turned up in pre-infection memory, which suggests that cross-reactive memory joined in.

TCRalpha and TCRbeta libraries used 5'RACE with constant-segment primers and UMIs. MiXCR, applied by TCRdb to the 5' RACE reads, yields one record per CDR3 protein. The sample shows over 450,000 distinct CDR3 sequences, about a fifth of them seen only once. This clonotype has a handful of counts. The target antigen is unknown. J gave up 6 bases and V 7 bases, and 14 bases lay outside the gene matches. The CDR3 extends over 16 amino acids. Germline CDR1 is MNHEY and CDR2 is SMNVEV (reference sequence). The receptor was isolated from an adult woman who had mild COVID-19 (a few samples of this study predate the infection). Cell type and time point are not known. Sequenced material: PBMCs or a T cell subset sorted from them (not recorded which). The rearrangement links TRBV27 to TRBJ2-1, with TRBD2 matching over 8 bases. In nucleotides, the CDR3 is TGTGCCAGCATTCTGAGATGGGGACTAGGGTCCAATGAGCAGTTCTTC. Amino acid sequence: CASILRWGLGSNEQFF.